The clone carrying this T cell receptor beta chain was seen a handful of times. Its specificity is unknown. TCRdb processed the 5' RACE reads anew with MiXCR; each CDR3 protein has one entry. The data hold about 410,000 distinct CDR3 sequences, with about a quarter observed a single time. This entry is derived from a study of T-cell memory formation after mild COVID-19. Study at large: Across donors, TCR clusters were largely donor specific.

Study-level points and caveats: Clones shrinking from day 15 to 85 showed even CD4/CD8 mixes; later expanders tilted CD4+.

The CDR3 extends over 13 amino acids. V lost 7 bases and J 3 bases, leaving 10 bases between the germline ends. This receptor was identified in an adult woman who had mild COVID-19 (a few samples of this study predate the infection). Cell type and time point are not known. Sequenced input: PBMCs or a T cell subset sorted from them (not recorded which). The chain is built from TRBV12-3 or TRBV12-4 and TRBJ1-5; D is uncertain. The CDR3 reads CASTPSNNQPQHF. The DNA of the CDR3 is TGTGCCAGCACCCCGTCAAACAATCAGCCCCAGCATTTT.